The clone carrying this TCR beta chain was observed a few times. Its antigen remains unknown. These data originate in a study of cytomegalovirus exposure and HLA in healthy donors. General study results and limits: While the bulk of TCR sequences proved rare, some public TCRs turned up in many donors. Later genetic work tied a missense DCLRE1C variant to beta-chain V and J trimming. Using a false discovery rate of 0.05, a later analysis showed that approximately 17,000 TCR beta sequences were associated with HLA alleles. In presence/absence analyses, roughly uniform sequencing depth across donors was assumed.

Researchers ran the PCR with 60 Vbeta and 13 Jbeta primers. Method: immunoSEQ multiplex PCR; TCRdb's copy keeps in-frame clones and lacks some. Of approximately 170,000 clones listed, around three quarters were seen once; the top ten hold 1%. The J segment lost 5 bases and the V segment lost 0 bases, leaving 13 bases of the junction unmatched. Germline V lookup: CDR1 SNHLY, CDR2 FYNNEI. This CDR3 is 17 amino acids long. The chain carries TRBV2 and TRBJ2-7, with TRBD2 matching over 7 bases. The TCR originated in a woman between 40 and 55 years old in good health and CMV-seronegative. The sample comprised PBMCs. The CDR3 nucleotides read TGTGCCAGCAGTGAAGCGCTTCGGGGGGTGCTCAGCAACGAGCAGTACTTC. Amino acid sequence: CASSEALRGVLSNEQYF. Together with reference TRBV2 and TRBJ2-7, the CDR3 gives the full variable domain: EPEVTQTPSHQVTQMGQEVILRCVPISNHLYFYWYRQILGQKVEFLVSFYNNEISEKSEIFDDQFSVERPDGSNFTLKIRSTKLEDSAMYFCASSEALRGVLSNEQYFGPGTRLTVT.